This TCR beta chain was found in a study of blood T cell repertoires in COVID-19. At the level of the study: Italy, Spain and the United States were the sources of the convalescent and acute COVID-19 samples. Sources were T cells, B-cell-depleted T cells, or PBMCs; the material itself was cDNA or gDNA.

Produced via immunoSEQ multiplex PCR; TCRdb's table is partial and in-frame only. The sample includes fewer than 250,000 clones, about 83% of them seen just once. Germline V lookup: CDR1 MNHNS, CDR2 SASEGT. Trimming cost V 1 base and J 0 bases, with 16 bases left between them. The CDR3 extends over 19 amino acids. This clonotype originated in a woman aged 40 to 50 with active or convalescent COVID-19. Sequencing input: peripheral blood. The chain employs TRBV6-1 and TRBJ1-6; no firm D call. The DNA of the CDR3 is TGTGCCAGCAGTGAAGGCCCCATCGGCACTACCTCCTATAATTCACCCCTCCACTTT. This codes for CASSEGPIGTTSYNSPLHF.